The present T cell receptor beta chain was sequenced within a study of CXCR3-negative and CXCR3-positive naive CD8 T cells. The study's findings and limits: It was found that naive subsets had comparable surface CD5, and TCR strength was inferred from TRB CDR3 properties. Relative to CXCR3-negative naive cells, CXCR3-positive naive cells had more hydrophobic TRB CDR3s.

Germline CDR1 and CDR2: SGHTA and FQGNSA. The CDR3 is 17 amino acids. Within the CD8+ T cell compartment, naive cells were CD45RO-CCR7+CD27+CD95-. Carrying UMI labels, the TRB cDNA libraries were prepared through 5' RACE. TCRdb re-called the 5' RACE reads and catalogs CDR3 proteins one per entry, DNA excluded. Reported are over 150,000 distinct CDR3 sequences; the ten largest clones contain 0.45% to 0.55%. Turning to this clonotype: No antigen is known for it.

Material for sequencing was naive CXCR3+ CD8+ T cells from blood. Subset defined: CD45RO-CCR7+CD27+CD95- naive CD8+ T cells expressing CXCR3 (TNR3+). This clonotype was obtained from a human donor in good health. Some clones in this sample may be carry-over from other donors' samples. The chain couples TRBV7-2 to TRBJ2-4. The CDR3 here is CASSQGPDFLAKNIQYF. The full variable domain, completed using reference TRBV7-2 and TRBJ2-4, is GAGVSQSPSNKVTEKGKDVELRCDPISGHTALYWYRQSLGQGLEFLIYFQGNSAPDKSGLPSDRFSAERTGGSVSTLTIQRTQQEDSAVYLCASSQGPDFLAKNIQYFGAGTRLSVL.